This T cell receptor beta chain was sequenced for a study of shared clonotypes between healthy human individuals. TCRdb's copy holds only in-frame clones and misses some; the assay was immunoSEQ multiplex PCR. The data show over a million clones, around 78% seen once. Germline assignment: CDR1 LNHNV and CDR2 YYDKDF (reference sequence). The CDR3 totals 17 residues. V was clipped by 1 base and J by 0 bases, with 15 bases between them. The chain combines TRBV15 with TRBJ2-5; D may match TRBD1 or TRBD2 (6 bases each). Sequenced: memory CD4+ T cells from PBMCs. Subset indicated: CD45RA-negative fraction. The source is a young man in good health. Some clones in this sample may be carry-over from other donors' samples. This CDR3 is CATSRAGAPSYQETQYF. CDR3 DNA: TGTGCCACCAGCAGAGCGGGGGCCCCTTCGTACCAAGAGACCCAGTACTTC.